The 29 T cell receptor beta chains below were found in one sample sequenced in a study of CD8 T cells in Susac syndrome. A quantity of 0.5 to 1 ug RNA underwent reverse transcription using random hexamers. TCRdb passed the immunoSEQ multiplex PCR reads through MiXCR, listing each CDR3 protein once. Counted here are about 200,000 distinct CDR3 sequences, roughly 94% occurring once; the ten biggest clones make up roughly 0.1%. The sample was CD4+ T cells from PBMCs. Receptors originate from a human donor in good health.

CDR3 sequence reads: CASSQNTGVPNQPQHF. CDR3 DNA sequence: TGTGCCAGCAGCCAGAATACAGGGGTACCCAATCAGCCCCAGCATTTT. The rearrangement joins TRBV7-9 to TRBJ1-5; 7 positions agree with TRBD1. There are 16 residues in the CDR3. J was trimmed by 3 bases and V by 5 bases; bases with no gene match: 10. From germline, CDR1 is SEHNR and CDR2 FQNEAQ (reference sequence).

The chain carries TRBV30 and TRBJ1-5; D is unclear. V was trimmed by 3 bases and J by 3 bases, leaving 9 bases between them. The CDR3 has 13 amino acids. Germline V lookup: CDR1 GTSNPN, CDR2 SVGIG (reference sequence). CDR3 sequence reads: CAWRGDFNQPQHF. CDR3 DNA: TGTGCCTGGAGAGGAGACTTCAATCAGCCCCAGCATTTT.

This clonotype appeared a single time. V is TRBV12-3 or TRBV12-4 and J is TRBJ2-3; 10 bases agree with TRBD1. The J segment lost 3 bases and the V segment lost 5 bases, leaving 11 bases of the junction unmatched. The length of the CDR3 is 17 residues. The chain's CDR3 is CASSTWTGGTGTDTQYF. CDR3 bases: TGTGCCAGCAGTACTTGGACAGGGGGAACGGGGACAGATACGCAGTATTTT.

The chain joins TRBV12-3 or TRBV12-4 to TRBJ1-5; the D gene is possibly TRBD1 (5 bases). The CDR3 is 15 amino acids. V was cut by 2 bases and J by 2 bases, with 10 bases left in between. CDR3 amino acids: CASSLMGVGNQPQHF. The CDR3 bases are TGTGCCAGCAGTTTAATGGGGGTTGGCAATCAGCCCCAGCATTTT.

The rearrangement links TRBV20-1 to TRBJ2-3; 9 bases match TRBD2. V lost 6 bases, J lost 0 bases, and 10 bases stayed unmatched. The CDR3 totals 16 residues. Germline CDR1 reads DFQATT; CDR2 reads SNEGSKA (reference sequence). CDR3 sequence (DNA): TGCAGTGCCCGGACTAGCGAACCGACTAGCACAGATACGCAGTATTTT. Its translation is CSARTSEPTSTDTQYF.

The chain carries TRBV29-1 and TRBJ1-2, with D uncertain. V was cut by 4 bases and J by 4 bases, with 10 bases left in between. This CDR3 region has 12 residues. CDR1 and CDR2 from the germline V gene are SQVTM and ANQGSEA. CDR3 sequence (DNA): TGCAGCGTTGTACCAGAGCTCTATGGCTACACCTTC. Its translation is CSVVPELYGYTF.

The chain combines TRBV29-1 with TRBJ1-1, with D hard to call. The CDR3 length is 13 residues. Per germline, CDR1 SQVTM and CDR2 ANQGSEA. Trimming pared 7 bases from V and 0 bases from J, leaving 12 bases between. The CDR3 nucleotides are TGCAGCGGAGCTGTTGGCCTGAACACTGAAGCTTTCTTT. Its protein product is CSGAVGLNTEAFF.

The chain uses TRBV14 and TRBJ2-1, with D hard to call. From germline, CDR1 is SGHDN and CDR2 FVKESK. The CDR3 runs to 17 residues. V was trimmed by 0 bases and J by 8 bases, leaving 20 bases between them. The CDR3 loop reads CASSQDSGGELVHEQFF. The DNA for the CDR3 is TGTGCCAGCAGCCAAGATAGTGGCGGAGAATTGGTTCATGAGCAGTTCTTC.

The chain carries TRBV20-1 and TRBJ1-6, with D unresolved. Germline loops: CDR1 DFQATT, CDR2 SNEGSKA (reference sequence). The CDR3 extends over 15 amino acids. Trimming pared 3 bases from V and 7 bases from J, leaving 16 bases between. The CDR3 sequence: CSASIPGYVNSPLHF. As DNA, the CDR3 is TGCAGTGCTAGTATTCCAGGATATGTCAATTCACCCCTCCACTTT.

The chain combines TRBV21-1 with TRBJ2-7; whether TRBD2, the table's D call, matches the DNA was not checked. TRBV21-1 is a known pseudogene. There are 15 residues in the CDR3. The CDR3 is CASSNPWDYRYEQYV. The CDR3 region has the DNA TGTGCCAGCAGCAACCCTTGGGACTACCGCTACGAGCAGTACGTC.

The V call is TRBV7-2, the J call TRBJ2-7, with D possibly being TRBD1 (6 bases). The CDR3 extends over 15 amino acids. V dropped 5 bases and J dropped 3 bases, with 17 bases sitting between them. Germline-derived CDR1 and CDR2 are SGHTA and FQGNSA. CDR3 sequence reads: CASSLKTGDGYEQYF. CDR3 DNA sequence: TGTGCCAGCAGCCTAAAGACAGGAGATGGCTACGAGCAGTACTTC.

This clonotype was seen a single time. The chain carries TRBV20-1 and TRBJ2-3; D unclear. CDR1 and CDR2 from the germline V gene are DFQATT and SNEGSKA (reference sequence). V was trimmed by 6 bases and J by 4 bases, leaving 14 bases between them. The CDR3 spans 13 residues. CDR3 nucleotides: TGCAGTGCCCAGGTCTCTGGTCCAGATACGCAGTATTTT. It yields the protein CSAQVSGPDTQYF.

The chain couples TRBV20-1 to TRBJ2-5, with TRBD1 matching over 9 bases. This CDR3 has 13 residues. V was clipped by 7 bases and J by 5 bases; unmatched bases: 8. Germline values: CDR1 DFQATT, CDR2 SNEGSKA (reference sequence). CDR3 protein: CSVPGQGSETQYF. CDR3 in DNA: TGCAGTGTCCCGGGACAGGGATCGGAGACCCAGTACTTC.

The rearrangement uses TRBV28 and TRBJ2-1; D unresolved. This CDR3 is built from 13 residues. V dropped 5 bases and J dropped 6 bases, with 11 bases sitting between them. CDR1 MDHEN and CDR2 SYDVKM come from the germline V gene. In DNA form, the CDR3 reads TGTGCCAGCAGTACCCTCGCTCCCAATGAGCAGTTCTTC. Its translation is CASSTLAPNEQFF.

This chain links TRBV20-1 with TRBJ2-4; possibly TRBD1 for D (5 bases). Germline V gives CDR1 DFQATT, CDR2 SNEGSKA (reference sequence). This CDR3 spans 11 amino acids. Trimming left V 7 bases short and J 7 bases short, with 11 bases between. The CDR3 region has the DNA TGCAGTGTATCAGGGTGGAACATTCAGTACTTC. Residues: CSVSGWNIQYF.

This chain uses TRBV30 with TRBJ2-7; 11 positions match TRBD1. V trimming: 3 bases; J trimming: 2 bases; junction bases outside the gene matches: 3. CDR3 length: 14 amino acids. The germline gives CDR1 GTSNPN, CDR2 SVGIG (reference sequence). CDR3 nucleotides: TGTGCCTGGAGCCGGGGACAGGGGGCCTACGAGCAGTACGTC. Protein: CAWSRGQGAYEQYV.

The chain links TRBV29-1 to TRBJ1-2; D remains ambiguous. This CDR3 region has 13 residues. V gave up 7 bases and J gave up 5 bases, with 17 bases separating them. Germline-derived CDR1 and CDR2 are SQVTM and ANQGSEA. The CDR3 protein is CSGVGSQPYGYTF. CDR3 in DNA: TGCAGCGGGGTGGGCAGCCAGCCATATGGCTACACCTTC.

V usage is TRBV29-1 and J usage is TRBJ1-2; 11 bases agree with TRBD1. With 6 bases clipped from V and 2 bases from J, the junction kept 2 bases outside the gene matches. Germline values: CDR1 SQVTM, CDR2 ANQGSEA. This CDR3 contains 13 residues. The CDR3 here is CSVGDRGNYGYTF. In DNA, the CDR3 is TGCAGCGTCGGGGACAGGGGGAACTATGGCTACACCTTC.

This chain connects TRBV3-1 to TRBJ2-5; D may be TRBD2 (5 bases). The germline V gene encodes CDR1 LGHDT and CDR2 YNNKEL (reference sequence). The CDR3 has 14 amino acids. Trimming left V 5 bases short and J 4 bases short, with 14 bases between. The CDR3 nucleotides read TGTGCCAGCAGCGGCGGGCTAGGAGGAGAGACCCAGTACTTC. Its translation is CASSGGLGGETQYF.

V and J are TRBV11-2 and TRBJ2-1, with no clear D. This CDR3 has 11 residues. Germline CDR1 SGHAT, CDR2 FQNNGV. Trimming stripped 5 bases from V and 9 bases from J, with 8 bases between. This chain's CDR3 is CASSPSIEQFF. The CDR3 DNA follows: TGTGCCAGCAGCCCGAGTATTGAGCAGTTCTTC. Looking up the rest from reference TRBV11-2 and TRBJ2-1 gives the full variable domain: EAGVAQSPRYKIIEKRQSVAFWCNPISGHATLYWYQQILGQGPKLLIQFQNNGVVDDSQLPKDRFSAERLKGVDSTLKIQPAKLEDSAVYLCASSPSIEQFFGPGTRLTVL.

V gene TRBV5-1 combines with J gene TRBJ2-5; TRBD1 is a possible D gene (6 bases). V dropped 1 base and J dropped 4 bases, with 14 bases sitting between them. CDR3 length equals 15 residues. CDR1 and CDR2 from the germline V gene are SGHRS and YFSETQ. The CDR3 protein is CASSLTGLTVETQYF. The CDR3 nucleotides are TGCGCCAGCAGCTTGACAGGGTTAACGGTAGAGACCCAGTACTTC.

The chain joins TRBV5-6 to TRBJ1-2; D gene uncertain. V was pared by 0 bases and J by 2 bases, with 14 bases between. This CDR3 region has 16 residues. Germline V CDR1 and CDR2: SGHDT, YYEEEE. The CDR3 DNA reads TGTGCCAGCAGCTTGGATAGGGCCACCCTAAACTATGGCTACACCTTC. Its translation: CASSLDRATLNYGYTF.

J is TRBJ2-5 and V is TRBV29-1; no clear D gene. Germline V gene sequence: CDR1 SQVTM, CDR2 ANQGSEA. With 4 bases removed from V and 1 base from J, the gap between germline ends came to 10 bases. The CDR3 is 13 residues long. This CDR3 is CSVAPASQETQYF. CDR3 bases: TGCAGCGTTGCCCCAGCTTCCCAAGAGACCCAGTACTTC.

The rearrangement uses TRBV2 and TRBJ2-5, with D maybe TRBD2 (6 bases). The CDR3 extends over 13 amino acids. The V end lost 8 bases, the J end lost 2 bases, and 12 bases lay between the germline ends. Germline V gene sequence: CDR1 SNHLY, CDR2 FYNNEI. CDR3 nucleotide sequence: TGTGCCAGCCCTCGGGACTTACAAGAGACCCAGTACTTC. Its protein product is CASPRDLQETQYF.

The count of this clonotype is one. The rearrangement joins TRBV6-6 to TRBJ1-1; possible D gene TRBD1, 6 bases. Looked up from germline, CDR1 is MNHNY and CDR2 is SVGAGI (reference sequence). The CDR3 is made up of 14 amino acids. Trimming removed 2 bases from V and 6 bases from J, with 13 bases in between. The CDR3 region is CASSYPGERAEAFF. CDR3 sequence (DNA): TGTGCCAGCAGTTACCCAGGGGAGAGGGCTGAAGCTTTCTTT.

The chain is built from TRBV2 and TRBJ1-6, with D unclear. Trimming cost V 6 bases and J 11 bases, with 20 bases left between them. This CDR3 is 15 amino acids long. Germline V gives CDR1 SNHLY, CDR2 FYNNEI. CDR3 residues: CASSATWSPTTPLHF. The CDR3 region has the DNA TGTGCCAGCAGCGCTACCTGGTCCCCGACTACACCCCTCCACTTT. Combining the CDR3 with reference TRBV2 and TRBJ1-6 gives the whole variable domain EPEVTQTPSHQVTQMGQEVILRCVPISNHLYFYWYRQILGQKVEFLVSFYNNEISEKSEIFDDQFSVERPDGSNFTLKIRSTKLEDSAMYFCASSATWSPTTPLHFGNGTRLTVT.

The chain is built from TRBV18 and TRBJ1-5; D is possibly TRBD1 (6 bases). The V end was cut by 2 bases, the J end by 5 bases, with 13 bases between. CDR3 length: 15 amino acids. CDR1 KGHSH and CDR2 LQKENI come from the germline V gene. This chain's CDR3 is CASSPDVNRDQPQHF. The CDR3 bases are TGTGCCAGCTCACCAGACGTCAACAGGGATCAGCCCCAGCATTTT.

This clonotype has only one observation. The chain uses TRBV29-1 and TRBJ1-1; D unresolved. With 0 bases removed from V and 0 bases from J, the gap between germline ends came to 8 bases. The CDR3 has 14 residues. CDR1 and CDR2 from the germline V gene are SQVTM and ANQGSEA. CDR3 sequence: CSVEERIVNTEAFF. In DNA, the CDR3 is TGCAGCGTTGAAGAGAGGATCGTGAACACTGAAGCTTTCTTT.

The gene calls are TRBV10-3 and TRBJ1-1; possibly TRBD1 for D (6 bases). The germline CDR1 and CDR2 sequences are ENHRY and SYGVKD. The CDR3 covers 13 residues. Between the trimmed V and J ends, which lost 0 bases and 11 bases, there was a span of 13 bases. The CDR3 region is CAISESIRGGAFF. CDR3 DNA: TGTGCCATCAGTGAGTCGATCAGGGGTGGCGCTTTCTTT.